These 30 T cell receptor beta chains share one sample of origin, sequenced in a study of CD8+CD57+ T cells in acquired aplastic anemia. Genomic DNA provided the template from which TCR beta VDJ and CDR3 profiles were obtained. MiXCR was run by TCRdb on the reads, yielding one entry per CDR3 protein. The table records some 170,000 distinct CDR3 sequences, more than 45% of them present only once. Patients picked for sequencing had shown CD8+CD57+ cell expansion detected by flow cytometry. The sample taken for sequencing was sorted CD4+, CD8+, or CD8+CD57+ T cells (not recorded which) from PBMCs. The receptors stem from a human donor with aplastic anemia.

The V and J genes are TRBV4-1 and TRBJ2-7; D call uncertain. V lost 1 base to trimming and J lost 2 bases, with 6 bases between them. This CDR3 comprises 13 residues. In germline, CDR1 is MGHRA, CDR2 YSYEKL. The DNA of the CDR3 is TGCGCCAGCAGCCAAGGTAGTCCCTACGAGCAGTACTTC. It is translated as CASSQGSPYEQYF.

This clonotype was seen many times. The chain recombines TRBV7-2 with TRBJ2-3; possible D gene TRBD2, 5 bases. Germline lookup yields CDR1 SGHTA and CDR2 FQGNSA. This CDR3 has 14 amino acids. Trimming pared 1 base from V and 4 bases from J, leaving 9 bases between. The CDR3 DNA is TGTGCCAGCAGCTTAGGTCTCGGGGCAGATACGCAGTATTTT. Amino acid sequence: CASSLGLGADTQYF. Filled out from reference TRBV7-2 and TRBJ2-3, the complete variable domain reads GAGVSQSPSNKVTEKGKDVELRCDPISGHTALYWYRQSLGQGLEFLIYFQGNSAPDKSGLPSDRFSAERTGGSVSTLTIQRTQQEDSAVYLCASSLGLGADTQYFGPGTRLTVL.

This clonotype was recorded once. The rearrangement joins TRBV29-1 to TRBJ2-7, with 8 bases that match TRBD2. The CDR3 consists of 12 residues. With 6 bases clipped from V and 5 bases from J, the junction kept 6 bases outside the gene matches. Germline-derived CDR1 and CDR2 are SQVTM and ANQGSEA. The DNA for the CDR3 is TGCAGCGTGAGGGGACTAGAGGACGAGCAGTACTTC. Protein product: CSVRGLEDEQYF.

This clonotype was seen at least ten times. The chain links TRBV19 to TRBJ2-7; D is unresolved. The CDR3 is made up of 13 amino acids. CDR1 is LNHDA, CDR2 SQIVND, per germline (reference sequence). V shed 3 bases and J shed 4 bases, with 10 bases lying between them. CDR3 in amino acids: CASSMDLLYEQYF. CDR3 DNA: TGTGCCAGTAGTATGGACCTTTTGTACGAGCAGTACTTC. The full variable domain, rest sourced from reference TRBV19 and TRBJ2-7, is DGGITQSPKYLFRKEGQNVTLSCEQNLNHDAMYWYRQDPGQGLRLIYYSQIVNDFQKGDIAEGYSVSREKKESFPLTVTSAQKNPTAFYLCASSMDLLYEQYFGPGTRLTVT.

The chain combines TRBV2 with TRBJ1-4; tentatively, D is TRBD1 (6 bases). CDR3 length: 14 amino acids. The germline V gene encodes CDR1 SNHLY and CDR2 FYNNEI. V lost 6 bases, J lost 5 bases, and 13 bases lay in between. Here the CDR3 DNA reads TGTGCCAGCAGCGCCGGACAGAGAAATGAAAAACTGTTTTTT. Protein sequence: CASSAGQRNEKLFF.

This clonotype was observed many times. The CDR3 bases are TGTGCCAGCAGTTACTCCGAGGCGGGGGGATCCTACGAGCAGTACTTC. This gives the protein CASSYSEAGGSYEQYF. V gene TRBV6-6 combines with J gene TRBJ2-7; TRBD2 matches at 8 bases. The CDR3 loop spans 16 amino acids. The V gene's germline CDR1 is MNHNY and CDR2 SVGAGI (reference sequence). Losses at the gene ends were 0 bases for V and 1 base for J; bases not matched to a gene: 5.

A note on this clonotype: A much more abundant neighbour one base away suggests this may be a read error. The J gene is TRBJ2-3, the V gene TRBV12-3 or TRBV12-4, with D perhaps matching TRBD1 (5 bases). The ends were cut back, 6 bases at V and 2 bases at J, with 9 bases in the middle. This CDR3 has 13 residues. The CDR3 region has the DNA TGTGCCAGCAGCCAAGGGGACACAGATACGCAGTATTTT. Translating gives CASSQGDTDTQYF.

This clonotype was counted at least ten times. The chain uses TRBV19 and TRBJ1-5; TRBD1 might be the D (5 bases). Germline values: CDR1 LNHDA, CDR2 SQIVND (reference sequence). This CDR3 is 14 amino acids long. Trimming removed 6 bases at V and 4 bases at J, with 13 bases between. The CDR3 DNA reads as TGTGCCAGTAGATACACGGGGGGGAATCAGCCCCAGCATTTT. Encoded protein: CASRYTGGNQPQHF.

This clonotype appeared a few times. This chain connects TRBV11-2 to TRBJ2-1; 14 nucleotides line up with TRBD2. The CDR3 length is 17 residues. The germline V gene encodes CDR1 SGHAT and CDR2 FQNNGV. V lost 2 bases, J lost 6 bases, and 6 bases stayed unmatched. CDR3 nucleotides: TGTGCCAGCAGCTTACGCAGGACTAGCGGGGGGACCAATGAGCAGTTCTTC. Translating gives CASSLRRTSGGTNEQFF.

Note on this clonotype: With a much larger clone just one base away, this may be a read error. The rearrangement uses TRBV18 and TRBJ2-7; D might be TRBD1 (6 bases). Germline lookup yields CDR1 KGHSH and CDR2 LQKENI. The CDR3 has 12 residues. The CDR3 protein is CTSSPQGDEQYF. The CDR3 nucleotides are TGTACCAGCTCACCACAGGGAGACGAGCAGTACTTC.

Only one count was recorded for this clonotype. A much larger clone is a single base away; this may be a read error. CDR3 DNA: TGTGCCGGCAGCACCAGACAGGGGTTAAGCTATGGCTACACCTTC. Translation gives CAGSTRQGLSYGYTF. This chain links TRBV5-4 with TRBJ1-2, with 8 bases aligning to TRBD1. The CDR3 runs 15 residues. The V gene's germline CDR1 is SGHNT and CDR2 YYREEE (reference sequence).

A word on this clonotype: As the CDR3 is not closed by the conserved phenylalanine or tryptophan, this likely results from a read error. The chain combines TRBV10-3 with TRBJ2-7; weak D call: TRBD1 (5 bases). The V and J ends lost 8 bases and 2 bases respectively, with 13 bases between them. In germline, CDR1 is ENHRY, CDR2 SYGVKD. This CDR3 comprises 13 residues. CDR3 in amino acids: CAIASQGAYEQYP. The CDR3 bases are TGTGCCATCGCGAGTCAGGGCGCCTACGAGCAGTACCCC.

This clonotype was recorded only once. A read error may produce the germline difference seen at one junction end. V is TRBV5-5 and J is TRBJ1-1; D gene unclear. This CDR3 is built from 16 residues. The germline CDR1 and CDR2 sequences are SGHKS and YYEKEE (reference sequence). In nucleotides, the CDR3 is TGTGCCAGCGCGTACCCCCGGTACAAGCCGAAGACTGAAGCTTCCTTT. This gives the protein CASAYPRYKPKTEASF.

This clonotype was counted at least ten times. V gene TRBV5-6 combines with J gene TRBJ1-5; D remains unclear. Trimming left V 2 bases short and J 0 bases short, with 6 bases between. CDR1 SGHDT and CDR2 YYEEEE come from the germline V gene. This CDR3 region has 14 residues. DNA of the CDR3: TGTGCCAGCAGCTTCGTATATAGCAATCAGCCCCAGCATTTT. Its protein product is CASSFVYSNQPQHF.

The chain joins TRBV24-1 to TRBJ2-3; 8 bases fit TRBD1. The V and J ends lost 5 bases and 1 base, in that order; junction bases with no gene match: 4. The CDR3 contains 15 residues. The V gene's germline CDR1 is KGHDR and CDR2 SFDVKD. The CDR3 DNA is TGTGCCACCAGTGTTGAGGGACAGGGCACAGATACGCAGTATTTT. Its translation is CATSVEGQGTDTQYF.

At least ten counts were recorded for this clonotype. The chain recombines TRBV20-1 with TRBJ1-5; no firm D call. CDR1 is DFQATT and CDR2 is SNEGSKA in the germline V gene (reference sequence). V was trimmed by 0 bases and J by 0 bases, leaving 12 bases between them. This CDR3 has 16 residues. The CDR3 region is CSARDSGRTSNQPQHF. The CDR3 DNA reads TGCAGTGCTAGAGATAGCGGAAGGACTAGCAATCAGCCCCAGCATTTT.

Comment on this clonotype: A much larger clone lies a single base off, so this may be a read error. The conserved phenylalanine or tryptophan is not found at the CDR3 terminus, so this likely reflects a read error. The CDR3 loop reads CASSGGPMNTEAFL. CDR3 nucleotide sequence: TGTGCCAGCAGTGGGGGACCCATGAACACTGAAGCTTTCTTA. V gene TRBV6-1 combines with J gene TRBJ1-1; tentatively, D is TRBD1 (5 bases). With 4 bases removed from V and 0 bases from J, the gap between germline ends came to 9 bases. Germline V gene data show CDR1 as MNHNS and CDR2 as SASEGT. The CDR3 loop spans 14 amino acids.

This clonotype was picked up many times. The chain is built from TRBV7-7 and TRBJ2-7; the match to TRBD1 covers 9 bases. V lost 0 bases and J lost 4; bases outside the gene matches: 4. Per germline, CDR1 SSHAT and CDR2 FNYEAQ (reference sequence). CDR3 size: 15 residues. The CDR3 spells CASSLAHDRGYEQYF. The CDR3 DNA reads as TGTGCCAGCAGCTTAGCGCACGACAGGGGGTACGAGCAGTACTTC.

This clonotype came up many times. The CDR3 loop reads CSVDISYEQYF. The CDR3 DNA sequence: TGCAGCGTTGATATTTCCTACGAGCAGTACTTC. This chain links TRBV29-1 with TRBJ2-7; D is unclear. Germline loops: CDR1 SQVTM, CDR2 ANQGSEA. CDR3 length: 11 residues. V was clipped by 3 bases and J by 1 base, with 4 bases between them.

This clonotype was detected only a few times. V gene TRBV25-1 combines with J gene TRBJ1-4; no firm D call. This CDR3 has 15 amino acids. The germline V gene encodes CDR1 MGHDK and CDR2 SYGVNS. V shed 1 base and J shed 7 bases, with 13 bases lying between them. CDR3 sequence: CASSESRQLSEKLFF. Here the CDR3 DNA reads TGTGCCAGCAGTGAATCTCGGCAGTTGAGTGAAAAACTGTTTTTT.

The J gene is TRBJ1-6, the V gene TRBV6-5; D is unclear. V lost 0 bases, J lost 10 bases, and 10 bases lay in between. The CDR3 totals 14 residues. CDR1 and CDR2 from the germline V gene are MNHEY and SVGAGI. As DNA, the CDR3 is TGTGCCAGCAGTTACTCGCTCAGAAGCTCACCCCTCCACTTT. Its translation: CASSYSLRSSPLHF.

The J gene is TRBJ2-1, the V gene TRBV11-1; TRBD1 aligns across 11 bases. J was trimmed by 3 bases and V by 3 bases; bases with no gene match: 4. CDR1 is SGHAT and CDR2 is FQDESV in the germline V gene (reference sequence). The CDR3 runs 16 residues. The CDR3 region is CASSLDRGQYYNEQFF. The DNA for the CDR3 is TGTGCCAGCAGCTTGGACAGGGGGCAATACTACAATGAGCAGTTCTTC.

This clonotype has only a few counts. A much more abundant neighbour one base away suggests this may be a read error. The chain is built from TRBV20-1 and TRBJ1-4; possibly TRBD1 for D (6 bases). The CDR3 totals 11 residues. Germline V gives CDR1 DFQATT, CDR2 SNEGSKA (reference sequence). The CDR3: CGARGGEKLFF. CDR3 DNA sequence: TGCGGTGCCAGGGGCGGCGAAAAACTGTTTTTT.

This clonotype was recorded at least ten times. This chain links TRBV7-8 with TRBJ1-4; 7 bases agree with TRBD1. Germline loops: CDR1 SGHVS, CDR2 FQNEAQ. The CDR3 has 14 residues. V trimming: 2 bases; J trimming: 7 bases; junction bases outside the gene matches: 4. The CDR3 DNA follows: TGTGCCAGCAGCTTAAGACAGGGAAGTGAAAAACTGTTTTTT. Its translation: CASSLRQGSEKLFF.

V gene TRBV3-1 combines with J gene TRBJ2-7; tentatively, D is TRBD2 (6 bases). The germline V and J ends were trimmed by 1 base and 7 bases, with 11 bases remaining between them. This CDR3 is 13 amino acids long. Germline values: CDR1 LGHDT, CDR2 YNNKEL (reference sequence). The CDR3 DNA reads TGTGCCAGCAGCCAAGGGACTGGGGGGGAGCAGTACTTC. This translates into CASSQGTGGEQYF.

This clonotype occurred many times. This chain links TRBV5-4 with TRBJ2-5; D might be TRBD1 (6 bases). Germline V gives CDR1 SGHNT, CDR2 YYREEE (reference sequence). The CDR3 length is 13 residues. The ends were cut back, 1 base at V and 6 bases at J, with 10 bases in the middle. In DNA, the CDR3 is TGTGCCAGCAGCTTGAGAACAGGGAAGACCCAGTACTTC. Translation gives CASSLRTGKTQYF.

This clonotype occurred many times. The chain joins TRBV2 to TRBJ1-4, with 10 bases lining up with TRBD1. This CDR3 is built from 16 residues. Looked up from germline, CDR1 is SNHLY and CDR2 is FYNNEI. V lost 5 bases, J lost 5 bases, and 8 bases stayed unmatched. The CDR3 region has the DNA TGTGCCAGCAGTCCCTTGACAGGGGGCCCAAATGAAAAACTGTTTTTT. As protein: CASSPLTGGPNEKLFF. Together with reference TRBV2 and TRBJ1-4, the CDR3 gives the full variable domain: EPEVTQTPSHQVTQMGQEVILRCVPISNHLYFYWYRQILGQKVEFLVSFYNNEISEKSEIFDDQFSVERPDGSNFTLKIRSTKLEDSAMYFCASSPLTGGPNEKLFFGSGTQLSVL.

CDR3 amino acids: CATSDGTGYGYTF. Here the CDR3 DNA reads TGTGCCACCAGTGACGGGACAGGGTATGGCTACACCTTC. The gene calls are TRBV24-1 and TRBJ1-2, with 9 bases lining up with TRBD1. The germline gives CDR1 KGHDR, CDR2 SFDVKD. The CDR3 length is 13 residues. J gave up 5 bases and V 4 bases, and 1 base lay outside the gene matches.

This clonotype was picked up many times. The chain has TRBV7-2 and TRBJ2-2; 7 bases align to TRBD1. The germline gives CDR1 SGHTA, CDR2 FQGNSA. The junction had 12 bases not matched to a gene; V was cut back by 6 bases and J by 2 bases. CDR3 size: 17 residues. The CDR3 sequence is CASRHRGGAPNTGELFF. As DNA, the CDR3 is TGTGCCAGCAGACATCGAGGGGGCGCTCCCAACACCGGGGAGCTGTTTTTT.

This clonotype has only a few counts. The chain recombines TRBV13 with TRBJ2-3, with 14 bases aligning to TRBD2. V shed 1 base and J 1 base; nucleotides not matched to a gene: 13. CDR3 length equals 21 residues. Germline lookup yields CDR1 PRHDT and CDR2 FYEKMQ (reference sequence). CDR3 protein: CASSLDRGLAGVGVGTDTQYF. The CDR3 bases are TGTGCCAGCAGCTTAGACCGGGGACTAGCGGGGGTAGGAGTCGGCACAGATACGCAGTATTTT.